Presented here are 14 T cell receptor beta chains from one specimen sequenced in a study of cytomegalovirus exposure and HLA in healthy donors. 60 Vbeta and 13 Jbeta primers were used in PCR. TCRdb keeps only in-frame clones here, not all; method: immunoSEQ multiplex PCR. The table has roughly 110,000 clones, 80% to 90% seen once. Sequenced material: PBMCs. The receptors stem from a man aged 50 or older in good health and CMV-seronegative.

This rearrangement joins TRBV7-2 to TRBJ2-3, with 8 bases fitting TRBD2. The CDR3 is made up of 15 amino acids. Unmatched junction bases numbered 4, after V lost 5 bases and J lost 0 bases. Germline V CDR1 and CDR2: SGHTA, FQGNSA. CDR3 in DNA: TGTGCCAGCAGCCCCCAGCGGGGGAGCACAGATACGCAGTATTTT. It translates to CASSPQRGSTDTQYF.

This clone was observed a few times. The rearrangement links TRBV4-2 to TRBJ2-5; 13 bases fit TRBD2. V lost 5 bases and J lost 2; bases outside the gene matches: 11. CDR1 is LGHNA and CDR2 is YNFKEQ in the germline V gene. The CDR3 is made up of 18 amino acids. CDR3 residues: CASSKRLAGGSGQETQYF. The CDR3 nucleotides read TGTGCCAGCAGCAAAAGACTAGCGGGGGGCTCGGGGCAAGAGACCCAGTACTTC.

V is TRBV4-1 and J is TRBJ2-7; a weak D match, TRBD1 (6 bases). V was trimmed by 2 bases and J by 3 bases, leaving 11 bases between them. Germline loops: CDR1 MGHRA, CDR2 YSYEKL. CDR3 size: 14 residues. CDR3 loop: CASSQMEGGYEQYV. As DNA, the CDR3 is TGCGCCAGCAGCCAAATGGAAGGGGGCTACGAGCAGTACGTC.

The DNA for the CDR3 is TGTGCCAGCAGTTATTGGAGGAACACTGAAGCTTTCTTT. Translating it yields CASSYWRNTEAFF. The V call is TRBV6-1, the J call TRBJ1-1; the D is unclear. Germline CDR1 MNHNS, CDR2 SASEGT. The CDR3 extends over 13 amino acids. Trimming took 5 bases from V and 1 from J, leaving 8 bases between them.

The chain combines TRBV5-5 with TRBJ2-5, with TRBD2 matching 11 bases. There are 16 residues in the CDR3. Germline assignment: CDR1 SGHKS and CDR2 YYEKEE (reference sequence). Germline trimming cut 4 bases from V and 0 bases from J; bases unmatched to any gene: 5. CDR3 in amino acids: CASSLTSGGHQETQYF. CDR3 DNA: TGTGCCAGCAGCCTAACTAGCGGGGGCCACCAAGAGACCCAGTACTTC.

The V gene is TRBV5-1, the J gene TRBJ2-2, with 8 bases that match TRBD1. Germline assignment: CDR1 SGHRS and CDR2 YFSETQ. This CDR3 comprises 16 residues. The V and J ends lost 1 base and 1 base, in that order; junction bases with no gene match: 3. This CDR3 is CASSLFGTGNTGELFF. In nucleotides, the CDR3 is TGCGCCAGCAGCTTGTTTGGGACAGGGAACACCGGGGAGCTGTTTTTT. Supplemented by reference TRBV5-1 and TRBJ2-2, the full variable domain reads KAGVTQTPRYLIKTRGQQVTLSCSPISGHRSVSWYQQTPGQGLQFLFEYFSETQRNKGNFPGRFSGRQFSNSRSEMNVSTLELGDSALYLCASSLFGTGNTGELFFGEGSRLTVL.

This clone showed up just a few times. The chain recombines TRBV19 with TRBJ2-3; D gene unclear. Germline assignment: CDR1 LNHDA and CDR2 SQIVND (reference sequence). The CDR3 is 14 amino acids. The V gene lost 8 bases and the J gene lost 1 base, with 13 bases spanning the gap. CDR3 sequence: CASRRNLGTDTQYF. The CDR3 bases are TGTGCCAGTCGGCGGAATCTAGGCACAGATACGCAGTATTTT. The variable domain in full, with the rest retrieved from reference TRBV19 and TRBJ2-3, is DGGITQSPKYLFRKEGQNVTLSCEQNLNHDAMYWYRQDPGQGLRLIYYSQIVNDFQKGDIAEGYSVSREKKESFPLTVTSAQKNPTAFYLCASRRNLGTDTQYFGPGTRLTVL.

This clone was seen only a few times. V gene TRBV6-1 combines with J gene TRBJ1-1, with a weak D call TRBD1 (5 bases). Deletions cut 3 bases from V and 0 bases from J, with 11 bases between. The germline V gene has CDR1 MNHNS and CDR2 SASEGT. CDR3 length equals 15 residues. CDR3 sequence reads: CASSDEGLMNTEAFF. The DNA for the CDR3 is TGTGCCAGCAGTGACGAGGGACTCATGAACACTGAAGCTTTCTTT.

The chain employs TRBV2 and TRBJ2-3; the match to TRBD1 covers 10 bases. CDR1 is SNHLY, CDR2 FYNNEI, per germline. V shed 6 bases, J shed 2 bases, and the junction held 5 bases outside the gene matches. The CDR3 contains 15 residues. The CDR3 sequence: CASSRDRGSTDTQYF. CDR3 DNA sequence: TGTGCCAGCAGCCGGGACAGGGGTTCCACAGATACGCAGTATTTT.

In its sample, this clone was seen a few times. The chain links TRBV20-1 to TRBJ1-2, with no clear D. Per germline, CDR1 DFQATT and CDR2 SNEGSKA (reference sequence). This CDR3 region has 11 residues. The germline V and J ends were trimmed by 3 bases and 4 bases, with 6 bases remaining between them. The CDR3 DNA reads as TGCAGTGCTAGGTTTCGCTATGGCTACACCTTC. This gives the protein CSARFRYGYTF.

This clone was counted once. This chain joins TRBV25-1 and TRBJ2-5; 7 bases are a match to TRBD2. Per germline, CDR1 MGHDK and CDR2 SYGVNS. V lost 1 base to trimming and J lost 5 bases; unmatched junction nucleotides: 7. The CDR3 spans 15 residues. The CDR3 protein is CASSEFGGGMETQYF. The CDR3 bases are TGTGCCAGCAGTGAATTTGGGGGGGGGATGGAGACCCAGTACTTC.

This chain uses TRBV25-1 with TRBJ2-3; D might be TRBD1 (7 bases). Germline V gene data show CDR1 as MGHDK and CDR2 as SYGVNS. The V gene lost 3 bases and the J gene lost 1 base, with 14 bases spanning the gap. The CDR3 covers 16 residues. The CDR3 DNA sequence: TGTGCCAGCAGTGATCTTACAGGGGAGGGCACAGATACGCAGTATTTT. Translated: CASSDLTGEGTDTQYF.

The table lists this clone with a few counts. The J gene is TRBJ1-1, the V gene TRBV7-2; 7 nucleotides agree with TRBD1. V was pared by 5 bases and J by 2 bases, with 2 bases of the junction left unmatched. Germline V lookup: CDR1 SGHTA, CDR2 FQGNSA. This CDR3 region has 13 residues. Here the CDR3 DNA reads TGTGCCAGCAGCCGGGACAGCAACACTGAAGCTTTCTTT. Protein: CASSRDSNTEAFF.

This clone showed up just a few times. This chain joins TRBV6-4 and TRBJ2-3, with D maybe TRBD1 (6 bases). Germline V gives CDR1 MRHNA, CDR2 SNTAGT. V lost 6 bases and J 2 bases, leaving 12 bases between the germline ends. This CDR3 spans 14 amino acids. The CDR3 bases are TGTGCCAGCAGGCAGGGGAGCTACACAGATACGCAGTATTTT. Translating it yields CASRQGSYTDTQYF.